Listed here are 21 T cell receptor beta chains from one sample, sequenced in a study of CD8 T cells in ankylosing spondylitis. Whole-study findings and limits: In ankylosing spondylitis blood, a motif of eight highly homologous TCR beta variants appeared characteristic.

MiXCR, applied by TCRdb to the 5' RACE reads, yields one record per CDR3 protein. The sample has 700,000 to 1,000,000 distinct CDR3 sequences; about 11% are singletons. No antigen has been assigned to these receptors. The sample comprised blood, either unsorted or a sorted T cell fraction (not recorded which). Source of these receptors: a male donor with ankylosing spondylitis.

V is TRBV6-2 or TRBV6-3 and J is TRBJ2-3; D call uncertain. The length of the CDR3 is 11 residues. The germline V and J ends were trimmed by 10 bases and 4 bases, with 9 bases remaining between them. Germline CDR1 is MNHEY and CDR2 is SVGEGT. The CDR3 nucleotides are TGTGCCACCACCTTCGCAGATACGCAGTATTTT. Its protein product is CATTFADTQYF.

The chain links TRBV7-3 to TRBJ1-3; no firm D call. Germline assignment: CDR1 SGHTA and CDR2 FQGTGA. The CDR3 contains 9 residues. CDR3 sequence: CGTGNTIYF. CDR3 in DNA: TGTGGAACTGGAAACACCATATATTTT. Looking up the rest from reference TRBV7-3 and TRBJ1-3 gives the full variable domain: GAGVSQTPSNKVTEKGKYVELRCDPISGHTALYWYRQSLGQGPEFLIYFQGTGAADDSGLPNDRFFAVRPEGSVSTLKIQRTERGDSAVYLCGTGNTIYFGEGSWLTVV.

The chain recombines TRBV11-2 with TRBJ1-6; D is uncertain. Germline CDR1 SGHAT, CDR2 FQNNGV. Trimming removed 10 bases from V and 16 bases from J, with 20 bases in between. The CDR3 runs to 12 residues. CDR3 bases: TGTGCCACCTCGCCAATGTGGCAGAAACTCCACTTT. It specifies CATSPMWQKLHF.

This clonotype has only a few counts. J is TRBJ1-4 and V is TRBV12-3 or TRBV12-4; D ambiguous. The CDR3 totals 13 residues. Trimming took 5 bases from V and 7 from J, leaving 11 bases between them. CDR3 nucleotides: TGTGCCAGCAGTAGGAGTTTTGGTGAAAAACTGTTTTTT. It codes for CASSRSFGEKLFF.

In its sample, this clonotype was seen a few times. The rearrangement joins TRBV4-1 to TRBJ2-1; weak D call: TRBD2 (5 bases). The CDR3 has 15 amino acids. CDR1 and CDR2 from the germline V gene are MGHRA and YSYEKL. The V and J ends lost 4 bases and 3 bases respectively, with 13 bases between them. The DNA of the CDR3 is TGCGCCAGCAGCCGAGCGGCCCTTAACTACAATGAGCAGTTCTTC. This sequence encodes CASSRAALNYNEQFF.

A few counts support this clonotype. The chain couples TRBV24-1 to TRBJ2-5, with 8 bases fitting TRBD2. Germline V gene sequence: CDR1 KGHDR, CDR2 SFDVKD. The CDR3 has 15 residues. V lost 4 bases to trimming and J lost 5 bases; unmatched junction nucleotides: 8. The CDR3 here is CATSDPAGVDETQYF. The CDR3 DNA sequence: TGTGCCACCAGTGACCCAGCGGGAGTGGATGAGACCCAGTACTTC.

CDR3 DNA sequence: TGCAGTGCTAGAGAGAGAGGGACTGATCGGTACGAGCAGTACTTC. Translated: CSARERGTDRYEQYF. The rearrangement joins TRBV20-1 to TRBJ2-7; a weak D match, TRBD2 (6 bases). Between the trimmed V and J ends, which lost 0 bases and 4 bases, there was a span of 16 bases. The CDR3 loop spans 15 amino acids. Germline V gives CDR1 DFQATT, CDR2 SNEGSKA (reference sequence).

This clonotype was counted a few times. The J gene is TRBJ1-2, the V gene TRBV27; D gene ambiguous. CDR1 and CDR2 from the germline V gene are MNHEY and SMNVEV (reference sequence). Trimming took 7 bases from V and 3 from J, leaving 18 bases between them. There are 15 residues in the CDR3. CDR3 DNA: TGTGCCAGCACCACCAGGTCATCTCGGGACTATGGCTACACCTTC. Its protein is CASTTRSSRDYGYTF.

This clonotype was seen at least ten times. The V gene is TRBV6-1, the J gene TRBJ1-1; tentative D call: TRBD1 (5 bases). The CDR3 is made up of 15 amino acids. Looked up from germline, CDR1 is MNHNS and CDR2 is SASEGT. V shed 8 bases and J shed 1 base, with 17 bases lying between them. The DNA of the CDR3 is TGTGCCAGCTTACCCTTTTCTACAGGGAACACTGAAGCTTTCTTT. It encodes CASLPFSTGNTEAFF.

The chain recombines TRBV4-1 with TRBJ2-5, with D uncertain. CDR1 is MGHRA, CDR2 YSYEKL, per germline. V lost 4 bases and J 1 base, leaving 16 bases between the germline ends. This CDR3 region has 16 residues. The CDR3 loop reads CASSPSLFRGQETQYF. In nucleotides, the CDR3 is TGCGCCAGCAGCCCTTCTCTGTTCCGCGGCCAAGAGACCCAGTACTTC.

This clonotype showed up just a few times. The chain combines TRBV29-1 with TRBJ2-5; tentatively, D is TRBD1 (5 bases). The V gene lost 7 bases and the J gene lost 1 base, with 19 bases spanning the gap. Looked up from germline, CDR1 is SQVTM and CDR2 is ANQGSEA. The CDR3 has 15 residues. The CDR3: CSAATAYRFQETQYF. The DNA for the CDR3 is TGCAGCGCTGCTACGGCGTACAGGTTCCAAGAGACCCAGTACTTC. Full variable domain (remainder filled in from reference TRBV29-1 and TRBJ2-5): SAVISQKPSRDICQRGTSLTIQCQVDSQVTMMFWYRQQPGQSLTLIATANQGSEATYESGFVIDKFPISRPNLTFSTLTVSNMSPEDSSIYLCSAATAYRFQETQYFGPGTRLLVL.

The J gene is TRBJ1-1, the V gene TRBV6-1; no reliable D call. This CDR3 region has 13 residues. Germline V CDR1 and CDR2: MNHNS, SASEGT. Trimming pared 8 bases from V and 7 bases from J, leaving 17 bases between. This CDR3 reads CASFGGVLDEAFF. CDR3 DNA: TGTGCCAGCTTTGGTGGGGTACTGGATGAAGCTTTCTTT.

This clonotype was counted a few times. CDR3 protein: CSARDPWDRGLSGELFF. For the CDR3, the DNA is TGCAGTGCTAGAGATCCCTGGGACAGGGGGCTGAGCGGGGAGCTGTTTTTT. J is TRBJ2-2 and V is TRBV20-1; TRBD1 matches at 12 bases. CDR3 length equals 17 residues. Germline CDR1 reads DFQATT; CDR2 reads SNEGSKA (reference sequence). V lost 0 bases to trimming and J lost 7 bases; unmatched junction nucleotides: 9.

The chain uses TRBV30 and TRBJ2-7; the match to TRBD1 covers 8 bases. The CDR3 spans 17 residues. Germline values: CDR1 GTSNPN, CDR2 SVGIG (reference sequence). Trimming cost V 2 bases and J 2 bases; bases outside gene matches: 14. Here the CDR3 DNA reads TGTGCCTGGAGTCCAAACCTCAGGGGGCCCCTACCCTACGAGCAGTACTTC. Its protein is CAWSPNLRGPLPYEQYF.

This clonotype was seen more than once but under ten times. The chain combines TRBV7-3 with TRBJ1-2, with D possibly being TRBD1 (5 bases). V lost 5 bases to trimming and J lost 8 bases, with 24 bases between them. Germline loops: CDR1 SGHTA, CDR2 FQGTGA. The CDR3 is 16 residues long. The DNA for the CDR3 is TGTGCCAGCAGCCCTGTTCGGGCAGGGCAGCGGTACGGCTACACCTTC. Residues: CASSPVRAGQRYGYTF.

This clonotype was counted a few times. The chain couples TRBV20-1 to TRBJ1-1; D is ambiguous. CDR3 length: 14 amino acids. Looked up from germline, CDR1 is DFQATT and CDR2 is SNEGSKA (reference sequence). The V end was cut by 3 bases, the J end by 5 bases, with 16 bases between. The CDR3 loop is CSARSTVAVTEAFF. The CDR3 DNA sequence: TGCAGTGCTAGGTCGACTGTGGCGGTGACTGAAGCTTTCTTT.

The rearrangement uses TRBV5-1 and TRBJ2-1, with 11 bases fitting TRBD2. Germline V lookup: CDR1 SGHRS, CDR2 YFSETQ. The CDR3 consists of 16 residues. V was pared by 4 bases and J by 7 bases, with 10 bases of the junction left unmatched. CDR3: CASSGRLAGGGNEQFF. CDR3 DNA: TGCGCCAGCAGCGGACGGCTAGCGGGAGGAGGGAATGAGCAGTTCTTC.

This clonotype was found a few times. The rearrangement uses TRBV29-1 and TRBJ2-7, with D perhaps given as TRBD1 or TRBD2 (7 bases each). V lost 6 bases and J lost 3, with 18 bases in between. The CDR3 spans 14 residues. CDR1 SQVTM and CDR2 ANQGSEA come from the germline V gene. The CDR3 reads CSVGVTGTIYEQYF. Here the CDR3 DNA reads TGCAGCGTGGGAGTGACAGGGACTATCTACGAGCAGTACTTC.

This clonotype occurred a few times. The CDR3 loop is CASVEYPPRNEQFF. The CDR3 bases are TGCGCCAGCGTCGAGTATCCACCTCGGAATGAGCAGTTCTTC. This sequence joins TRBV5-1 and TRBJ2-1; D unclear. With 7 bases removed from V and 7 bases from J, the gap between germline ends came to 18 bases. The length of the CDR3 is 14 residues. The germline V gene encodes CDR1 SGHRS and CDR2 YFSETQ.

This clonotype occurred many times. The CDR3 spells CASSVAAGADTQYF. The CDR3 DNA reads TGTGCCAGCAGCGTAGCGGCAGGGGCAGATACGCAGTATTTT. The gene calls are TRBV9 and TRBJ2-3, with D maybe TRBD1 (6 bases). CDR1 and CDR2 from the germline V gene are SGDLS and YYNGEE. Trimming took 0 bases from V and 4 from J, leaving 9 bases between them. This CDR3 region has 14 residues.

V and J are TRBV18 and TRBJ2-5; unclear D gene. The germline V gene encodes CDR1 KGHSH and CDR2 LQKENI. Trimming removed 1 base from V and 1 base from J, with 13 bases in between. This CDR3 spans 16 amino acids. For the CDR3, the DNA is TGTGCCAGCTCACCACGGTACTTAACTCTCCAAGAGACCCAGTACTTC. This translates into CASSPRYLTLQETQYF.